This paragraph covers one T cell receptor beta chain sequence. Its antigen is undetermined. Profiling relied on immunoSEQ multiplex PCR, and the TCRdb table lists in-frame clones only, not all of them. The repertoire holds approximately 86,000 clones, with 80% to 95% as singletons. The data originate from a study of OX40 agonist ivuxolimab in advanced cancers. Study results and limitations: At doses 0.1 to 3.0 mg/kg, CD4+ and CD8+ clones expanded.

J gave up 10 bases and V 4 bases, and 10 bases lay outside the gene matches. Germline loops: CDR1 SGHRS, CDR2 YFSETQ. The CDR3 runs 14 residues. V and J are TRBV5-1 and TRBJ1-1; 10 bases match TRBD1. This specimen consisted of CD4+ or CD8+ T cells sorted from blood, obtained in a trial of the OX40 agonist ivuxolimab. The receptor was derived from an adult with an advanced solid tumor such as melanoma, head and neck, liver or kidney cancer. The CDR3 here is CASSEAGTGERAFF. As DNA, the CDR3 is TGCGCCAGCAGCGAAGCCGGGACAGGGGAGAGAGCTTTCTTT.